This T cell receptor (beta chain) was identified in a study of a mutant IDH1 vaccine in newly diagnosed glioma. Study-wide background: Following radiotherapy alone, or alongside temozolomide cycles, vaccination was started after an interval of 4-6 weeks. Previous treatment comprised radiotherapy, temozolomide, or both, mostly both.

As to time point: week 35, safety follow-up. Each dose of the vaccine consisted of 300 ug of mutant IDH1 20-mer peptide, with topical imiquimod. The patients received vaccinations eight times, in weeks 1, 3, 5, 7, 11, 15, 19 and 23. New astrocytomas of WHO grade 3 or 4 that were IDH1-mutant and ATRX-lost were found in the donors. Clones were sequenced by immunoSEQ multiplex PCR, and TCRdb holds only the in-frame ones, with some missing. Among tens of thousands of clones listed, 75% to 90% were seen once. As to this clone: Its target is unknown.

The CDR3 runs 13 residues. Germline V gene sequence: CDR1 MNHNS, CDR2 SASEGT. The germline V and J ends were trimmed by 10 bases and 7 bases, with 14 bases remaining between them. The specimen comprised PBMCs, sampled from a glioma patient whose treatment included an IDH1 peptide vaccine. The receptor was isolated from a man aged 35 to 55 with glioma. The chain carries TRBV6-1 and TRBJ1-6; D remains ambiguous. The CDR3 is CAIKRMLNSPLHF. The CDR3, as DNA: TGTGCCATAAAAAGGATGTTAAATTCACCCCTCCACTTT.